Shown below are 16 T cell receptor beta chains from a single sample sequenced in a study of cytotoxic CD8 clonotypes in ibrutinib-treated CLL (dated by TCRdb to the early 2020s). Libraries were constructed by the immunoSEQ multiplex PCR assay. Entries here come from immuneACCESS through TCRdb and include only in-frame sequences with V and J called. Some clones fail to appear in such tables; in the studies checked, an unresolved V gene covers under half of the shortfall, and the cause of the remainder is unknown. The sample table holds tens of thousands of clones, of which roughly 85% were seen once. The leading ten clones occupy under 9.5% of the sample. The sample's time point label, decoded: around 25 months on ibrutinib. The specimen comprised PBMCs, sampled after 24 months of ibrutinib treatment. The receptors here all came from a human donor with chronic lymphocytic leukemia.

This chain joins TRBV27 and TRBJ2-3, with 12 bases that match TRBD2. The CDR3 has 16 residues. Germline CDR1 is MNHEY and CDR2 is SMNVEV (reference sequence). J gave up 0 bases and V 3 bases, and 1 base lay outside the gene matches. Here the CDR3 reads CASSLGLAGSTDTQYF. CDR3 nucleotide sequence: TGTGCCAGCAGTTTGGGACTAGCGGGTAGCACAGATACGCAGTATTTT.

This rearrangement joins TRBV5-6 to TRBJ2-7, with D perhaps given as TRBD1 or TRBD2 (5 bases each). Germline loops: CDR1 SGHDT, CDR2 YYEEEE. The V end lost 4 bases, the J end lost 5 bases, and 19 bases lay between the germline ends. This CDR3 comprises 15 residues. CDR3 loop: CASSARVIRGDEQYF. For the CDR3, the DNA is TGTGCCAGCAGCGCCCGAGTCATAAGGGGAGACGAGCAGTACTTC.

The chain uses TRBV2 and TRBJ2-2; weak D call: TRBD1 (6 bases). CDR3 length: 15 residues. Germline CDR1 and CDR2: SNHLY and FYNNEI. Trimming took 0 bases from V and 2 from J, leaving 7 bases between them. The CDR3 DNA reads as TGTGCCAGCAGTGAAGCAGGGGGTAACACCGGGGAGCTGTTTTTT. As protein: CASSEAGGNTGELFF.

Here the CDR3 DNA reads TGTGCCAGCAGCTTACGGCGAGGGGGTCGCACAGATACGCAGTATTTT. It codes for CASSLRRGGRTDTQYF. This chain joins TRBV7-3 and TRBJ2-3, with a possible D match to TRBD1 (6 bases). The CDR3 is 16 amino acids. V dropped 2 bases and J dropped 1 base, with 13 bases sitting between them. Germline lookup yields CDR1 SGHTA and CDR2 FQGTGA.

V and J are TRBV27 and TRBJ2-7; 8 bases agree with TRBD1. This CDR3 spans 16 amino acids. Germline CDR1 MNHEY, CDR2 SMNVEV (reference sequence). The ends lost 6 bases at V and 3 bases at J; junction bases unmatched: 13. DNA for the CDR3: TGTGCCAGCAGCCGCTTTGGTGACAGGGGAGGCTACGAGCAGTACTTC. Its translation is CASSRFGDRGGYEQYF.

The chain is built from TRBV18 and TRBJ1-2; D perhaps matches TRBD1 (5 bases). Trimming pared 3 bases from V and 8 bases from J, leaving 16 bases between. The CDR3 runs 14 residues. Germline loops: CDR1 KGHSH, CDR2 LQKENI. CDR3 nucleotides: TGTGCCAGCTCACCTCGCCAGGGAGACTCAGGCTACACCTTC. Translation: CASSPRQGDSGYTF.

CDR3 nucleotides: TGTGCCAGCAGCTTAGTATCCGGAACTAATGAAAAACTGTTTTTT. Translation: CASSLVSGTNEKLFF. This chain joins TRBV7-9 and TRBJ1-4, with no clear D. CDR3 length equals 15 residues. Germline lookup yields CDR1 SEHNR and CDR2 FQNEAQ (reference sequence). V lost 1 base, J lost 1 base, and 7 bases lay in between.

The J gene is TRBJ1-5, the V gene TRBV6-5; a weak D match, TRBD1 (5 bases). Trimming cost V 5 bases and J 4 bases, with 9 bases left between them. This CDR3 has 13 amino acids. Per germline, CDR1 MNHEY and CDR2 SVGAGI. Here the CDR3 reads CASSIAGNQPQHF. The CDR3 DNA follows: TGTGCCAGCAGTATTGCAGGGAATCAGCCCCAGCATTTT.

The V call is TRBV5-4, the J call TRBJ2-4; D may correspond to TRBD1 or TRBD2 (5 bases each). The length of the CDR3 is 16 residues. V lost 3 bases and J 0 bases, leaving 13 bases between the germline ends. Per the germline V gene, CDR1 is SGHNT and CDR2 is YYREEE (reference sequence). CDR3 residues: CASSSGPTTAKNIQYF. For the CDR3, the DNA is TGTGCCAGCAGCTCGGGACCAACGACAGCCAAAAACATTCAGTACTTC.

The rearrangement uses TRBV28 and TRBJ1-4; weak D call: TRBD1 (6 bases). V was pared by 6 bases and J by 5 bases, with 10 bases between. Germline assignment: CDR1 MDHEN and CDR2 SYDVKM. The CDR3 is 13 residues long. The CDR3 DNA reads TGTGCCAGCAGGAAACAGGGAAATGAAAAACTGTTTTTT. Protein sequence: CASRKQGNEKLFF.

This clone was recorded once. The J gene is TRBJ2-2, the V gene TRBV19, with 9 bases lining up with TRBD1. V lost 4 bases and J lost 4; bases outside the gene matches: 1. Germline CDR1 reads LNHDA; CDR2 reads SQIVND (reference sequence). This CDR3 is built from 14 residues. CDR3 residues: CASSTTGGTGELFF. The CDR3 DNA sequence: TGTGCCAGTAGTACGACAGGGGGCACCGGGGAGCTGTTTTTT.

V is TRBV12-2 and J is TRBJ2-1; the table gives TRBD2 as D, unverified against the DNA. TRBV12-2 represents a pseudogene. CDR3 length equals 16 residues. The CDR3, as DNA: TGTGCAAGTCGCCCCCGACTAGCGGGGGGCCACGATGAGCAGTTCTTC. Protein product: CASRPRLAGGHDEQFF.

The genes are TRBV18 and TRBJ1-2; no definite D call. The length of the CDR3 is 14 residues. Germline V CDR1 and CDR2: KGHSH, LQKENI. The V gene lost 3 bases and the J gene lost 5 bases, with 13 bases spanning the gap. CDR3 DNA sequence: TGTGCCAGCTCACCGCGGACGGAGACTTATGGCTACACCTTC. Protein: CASSPRTETYGYTF.

The chain links TRBV7-3 to TRBJ1-1; D ambiguous. The CDR3 has 14 amino acids. V was clipped by 5 bases and J by 5 bases, with 15 bases between them. Germline CDR1 is SGHTA and CDR2 is FQGTGA. The CDR3 loop reads CASSPPHNLTEAFF. CDR3 bases: TGTGCCAGCAGCCCCCCCCATAATCTAACTGAAGCTTTCTTT.

The CDR3 bases are TGTGCCAGCTCACCACCCTGGGACAGGGGTTCGGGCTCCTATAATTCACCCCTCCACTTT. Translated, it gives CASSPPWDRGSGSYNSPLHF. The genes are TRBV18 and TRBJ1-6; 10 nucleotides line up with TRBD1. The CDR3 is made up of 20 amino acids. V trimming: 0 bases; J trimming: 0 bases; junction bases outside the gene matches: 8. Germline V lookup: CDR1 KGHSH, CDR2 LQKENI.

The chain couples TRBV6-5 to TRBJ1-6, with D unclear. With 2 bases removed from V and 6 bases from J, the gap between germline ends came to 14 bases. The germline CDR1 and CDR2 sequences are MNHEY and SVGAGI. The CDR3 has 16 amino acids. The CDR3 DNA follows: TGTGCCAGCAGTTACCAGCCTTCTCGGAGTAATTCACCCCTCCACTTT. This gives the protein CASSYQPSRSNSPLHF.